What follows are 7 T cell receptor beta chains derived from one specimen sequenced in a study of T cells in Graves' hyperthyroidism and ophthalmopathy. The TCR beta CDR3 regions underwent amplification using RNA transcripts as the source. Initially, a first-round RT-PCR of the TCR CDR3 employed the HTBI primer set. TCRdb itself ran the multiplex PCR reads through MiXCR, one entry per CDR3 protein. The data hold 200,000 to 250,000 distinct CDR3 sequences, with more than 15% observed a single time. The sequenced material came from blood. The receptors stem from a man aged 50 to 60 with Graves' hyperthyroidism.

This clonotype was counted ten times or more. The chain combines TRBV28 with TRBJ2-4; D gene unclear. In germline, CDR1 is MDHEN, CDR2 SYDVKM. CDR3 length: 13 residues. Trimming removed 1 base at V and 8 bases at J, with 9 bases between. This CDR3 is CASSLFGRDIQYF. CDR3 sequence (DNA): TGTGCCAGCAGTTTATTCGGACGAGACATTCAGTACTTC.

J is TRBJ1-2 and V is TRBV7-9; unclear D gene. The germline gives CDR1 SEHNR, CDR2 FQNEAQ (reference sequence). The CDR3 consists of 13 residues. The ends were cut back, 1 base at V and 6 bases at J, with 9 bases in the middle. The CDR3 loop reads CASSLGSLNGYTF. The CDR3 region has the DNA TGTGCCAGCAGCTTAGGCTCGTTAAATGGCTACACCTTC.

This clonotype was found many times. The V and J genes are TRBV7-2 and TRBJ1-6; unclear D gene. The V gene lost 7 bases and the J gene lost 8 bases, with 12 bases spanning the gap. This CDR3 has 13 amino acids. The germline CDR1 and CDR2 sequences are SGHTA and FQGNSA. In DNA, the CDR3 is TGTGCCAGCACCACAAACGACTATTCACCCCTCCACTTT. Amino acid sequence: CASTTNDYSPLHF.

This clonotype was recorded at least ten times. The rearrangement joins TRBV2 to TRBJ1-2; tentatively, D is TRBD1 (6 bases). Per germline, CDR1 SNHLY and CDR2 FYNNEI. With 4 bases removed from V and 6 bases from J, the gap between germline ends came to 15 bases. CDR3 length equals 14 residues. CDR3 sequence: CASSAQGLSDGYTF. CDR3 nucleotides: TGTGCCAGCAGTGCGCAGGGGCTTTCGGATGGCTACACCTTC.

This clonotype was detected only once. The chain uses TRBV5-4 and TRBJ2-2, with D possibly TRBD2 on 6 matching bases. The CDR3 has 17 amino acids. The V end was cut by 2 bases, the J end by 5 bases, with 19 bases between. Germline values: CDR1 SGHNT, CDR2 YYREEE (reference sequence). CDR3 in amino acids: CASSLMVSGASTGELFF. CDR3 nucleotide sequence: TGTGCCAGCAGCTTAATGGTGTCGGGAGCATCAACCGGGGAGCTGTTTTTT.

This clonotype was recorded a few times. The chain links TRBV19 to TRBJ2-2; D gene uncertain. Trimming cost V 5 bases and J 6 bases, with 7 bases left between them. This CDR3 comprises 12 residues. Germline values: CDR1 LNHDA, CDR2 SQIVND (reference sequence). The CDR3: CASSLEPGELFF. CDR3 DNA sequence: TGTGCCAGTAGTCTCGAGCCCGGGGAGCTGTTTTTT.

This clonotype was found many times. DNA for the CDR3: TGTGCCAGCAGCGGCTGGGACGGCCAAGAGACCCAGTACTTC. Translating gives CASSGWDGQETQYF. The chain links TRBV11-2 to TRBJ2-5; the D gene could be TRBD1 or TRBD2 (5 bases each). V lost 5 bases and J 1 base, leaving 11 bases between the germline ends. The CDR3 runs 14 residues. From germline, CDR1 is SGHAT and CDR2 FQNNGV.